A single sample is the source of the 13 T cell receptor beta chains below, sequenced in a study of beta chain features in type 1 diabetes. Sequencing targeted expressed TCRB transcripts, as all isolated RNA had been reverse transcribed. Sequencing used immunoSEQ multiplex PCR; TCRdb keeps in-frame clones, though not all of them. The sample lists 630,000 or so clones; more than 13% were seen once. For these receptors, no antigen is known. Whole-study findings and limits: Type 1 diabetes patients had TCRB CDR3s that were shorter (moderately but significantly so) in all four CD4+ subsets.

The sequenced sample consisted of naive CD4+ T cells from blood. The receptors were sampled from a man aged 18 to 29 with type 1 diabetes.

The sample holds a few counts of this clone. The chain has TRBV4-3 and TRBJ1-2; unclear D gene. V was cut by 0 bases and J by 9 bases, with 11 bases left in between. Germline CDR1 and CDR2: LGHNA and YSLEER. The length of the CDR3 is 13 residues. CDR3 DNA sequence: TGCGCCAGCAGCCAAGAGGGAGGGTTAAGCTACACCTTC. The encoded protein is CASSQEGGLSYTF.

Only a few counts were recorded for this clone. The chain uses TRBV30 and TRBJ2-7; the D gene is possibly TRBD1 (5 bases). CDR1 and CDR2 from the germline V gene are GTSNPN and SVGIG (reference sequence). V was pared by 7 bases and J by 5 bases, with 15 bases between. The CDR3 covers 12 residues. The CDR3 loop is CAFQGRVDEQYF. The CDR3 region has the DNA TGTGCCTTCCAGGGTAGGGTGGACGAGCAGTACTTC. The full variable domain, completed using reference TRBV30 and TRBJ2-7, is SQTIHQWPATLVQPVGSPLSLECTVEGTSNPNLYWYRQAAGRGLQLLFYSVGIGQISSEVPQNLSASRPQDRQFILSSKKLLLSDSGFYLCAFQGRVDEQYFGPGTRLTVT.

The chain carries TRBV6-5 and TRBJ1-2, with 8 bases identical to TRBD1. The CDR3 spans 13 residues. V was pared by 5 bases and J by 4 bases, with 3 bases of the junction left unmatched. CDR1 and CDR2 from the germline V gene are MNHEY and SVGAGI. The CDR3 DNA follows: TGTGCCAGCAGTAAGGGACAGGTCTATGGCTACACCTTC. This gives the protein CASSKGQVYGYTF.

This clone came up a few times. The V gene is TRBV11-3, the J gene TRBJ2-1; no clear D gene. Germline loops: CDR1 SGHNT, CDR2 YENEEA. This CDR3 comprises 14 residues. The V and J ends lost 1 base and 2 bases respectively, with 6 bases between them. CDR3 region: CASSLVATYNEQFF. The CDR3 bases are TGTGCCAGCAGCTTAGTGGCTACCTACAATGAGCAGTTCTTC.

The chain carries TRBV5-1 and TRBJ2-1, with D perhaps TRBD2 (6 bases). The germline V gene encodes CDR1 SGHRS and CDR2 YFSETQ. This CDR3 region has 15 residues. V lost 0 bases and J 1 base, leaving 8 bases between the germline ends. CDR3 sequence (DNA): TGCGCCAGCAGCTTGGCGGCGGGATCCTACAATGAGCAGTTCTTC. It encodes CASSLAAGSYNEQFF.

The chain joins TRBV7-2 to TRBJ1-1, with a tentative D call TRBD1 (6 bases). This CDR3 has 15 residues. Germline loops: CDR1 SGHTA, CDR2 FQGNSA. Trimming cost V 2 bases and J 6 bases, with 16 bases left between them. The CDR3 region is CASSLLGASTAEAFF. The CDR3 coding sequence is TGTGCCAGCAGCTTATTGGGGGCCTCGACGGCTGAAGCTTTCTTT.

The J gene is TRBJ2-5, the V gene TRBV9; 7 bases are shared with TRBD2. The germline V gene encodes CDR1 SGDLS and CDR2 YYNGEE. The CDR3 has 16 residues. V shed 0 bases, J shed 4 bases, and the junction held 9 bases outside the gene matches. The CDR3 DNA sequence: TGTGCCAGCAGCGTAGGAGCCAGCGGGGTCGGAGAGACCCAGTACTTC. Its protein is CASSVGASGVGETQYF. Using reference TRBV9 and TRBJ2-5 for the parts outside the CDR3, the full variable domain is DSGVTQTPKHLITATGQRVTLRCSPRSGDLSVYWYQQSLDQGLQFLIQYYNGEERAKGNILERFSAQQFPDLHSELNLSSLELGDSALYFCASSVGASGVGETQYFGPGTRLLVL.

This clone was seen a handful of times. The sample contains more than one DNA sequence encoding this CDR3. V and J are TRBV6-5 and TRBJ1-5; a possible D gene is TRBD1 (6 bases). Trimming stripped 0 bases from V and 5 bases from J, with 8 bases between. The CDR3 has 14 residues. In germline, CDR1 is MNHEY, CDR2 SVGAGI. The CDR3 is CASSYSYRDQPQHF. The CDR3 region has the DNA TGTGCCAGCAGTTACTCCTACAGGGATCAGCCCCAGCATTTT.

V and J are TRBV5-6 and TRBJ2-3; a weak D match, TRBD1 (5 bases). CDR3 size: 14 residues. V lost 4 bases, J lost 1 base, and 10 bases lay in between. CDR1 is SGHDT, CDR2 YYEEEE, per germline. CDR3 in amino acids: CASSPGAGTDTQYF. DNA of the CDR3: TGTGCCAGCAGCCCTGGGGCAGGCACAGATACGCAGTATTTT. Full variable domain (outside the CDR3, taken from reference TRBV5-6 and TRBJ2-3): DAGVTQSPTHLIKTRGQQVTLRCSPKSGHDTVSWYQQALGQGPQFIFQYYEEEERQRGNFPDRFSGHQFPNYSSELNVNALLLGDSALYLCASSPGAGTDTQYFGPGTRLTVL.

This chain connects TRBV29-1 to TRBJ2-1, with D possibly being TRBD2 (6 bases). This CDR3 region has 15 residues. The germline V gene has CDR1 SQVTM and CDR2 ANQGSEA. Trimming left V 1 base short and J 4 bases short, with 14 bases between. CDR3 nucleotides: TGCAGCGTTGAAGGGGGTAGCGGACCTTACAATGAGCAGTTCTTC. Its translation: CSVEGGSGPYNEQFF.

This clone appeared a few times. V is TRBV19 and J is TRBJ2-2, with TRBD1 as a possible D gene (5 bases). CDR1 LNHDA and CDR2 SQIVND come from the germline V gene (reference sequence). This CDR3 has 13 amino acids. Trimming took off 7 bases at V and 7 bases at J, with 13 bases between the two ends. In DNA form, the CDR3 reads TGTGCCAGTATTCCAGGGTTGGGCGGGGAGCTGTTTTTT. This encodes CASIPGLGGELFF.

The sample holds a few counts of this clone. This chain connects TRBV7-2 to TRBJ2-3; 10 nucleotides line up with TRBD2. Trimming took 5 bases from V and 3 from J; bases not matched to a gene: 8. Germline V gene lookup returns CDR1 SGHTA and CDR2 FQGNSA. CDR3 length: 16 residues. The CDR3 DNA is TGTGCCAGCAGCGGTTCTGTGACTAGCGGGACAGATACGCAGTATTTT. This gives the protein CASSGSVTSGTDTQYF.

This clone was recorded a few times. CDR3 residues: CASSRQGTGQPQHF. The DNA of the CDR3 is TGTGCCAGCAGCCGACAGGGCACGGGCCAGCCCCAGCATTTT. V gene TRBV6-5 combines with J gene TRBJ1-5; 7 bases fit TRBD1. This CDR3 contains 14 residues. The V gene's germline CDR1 is MNHEY and CDR2 SVGAGI. V lost 6 bases to trimming and J lost 7 bases; unmatched junction nucleotides: 9.